One sample yielded the 5 T cell receptor beta chains listed below, sequenced in a study of blood T cells in healthy people across ages. A J-beta primer mix and a sample-barcoded 5' primer were used in a second PCR of about 6 to 12 cycles. TCRdb re-derived calls from the 5' RACE reads in MiXCR, one entry per CDR3 protein. The sample carries some 550,000 distinct CDR3 sequences, about 45% recorded once. Sequencing was performed on blood. The receptor source for this set is a man of 80 years or more in good health.

This clonotype was seen at least ten times. This rearrangement joins TRBV15 to TRBJ2-1; D ambiguous. With 0 bases removed from V and 10 bases from J, the gap between germline ends came to 13 bases. Germline loops: CDR1 LNHNV, CDR2 YYDKDF (reference sequence). There are 14 residues in the CDR3. The CDR3 spells CATSRDKAYQEQFF. DNA for the CDR3: TGTGCCACCAGCAGAGATAAGGCCTACCAGGAGCAGTTCTTC.

The genes are TRBV4-3 and TRBJ1-2; TRBD1 matches at 9 bases. The CDR3 sequence is 15 residues long. V lost 3 bases and J lost 2; bases outside the gene matches: 4. Germline V CDR1 and CDR2: LGHNA, YSLEER. In DNA, the CDR3 is TGCGCCAGCAGCCAGGGACAGGGTGAAAACTATGGCTACACCTTC. The encoded protein is CASSQGQGENYGYTF.

The genes are TRBV20-1 and TRBJ2-7; D possibly corresponds to TRBD2 (6 bases). This CDR3 region has 17 residues. Trimming took 2 bases from V and 1 from J, leaving 21 bases between them. The germline V gene has CDR1 DFQATT and CDR2 SNEGSKA (reference sequence). CDR3 loop: CSARTPQMGGGSYEQYF. CDR3 bases: TGCAGTGCTAGAACCCCTCAGATGGGAGGAGGGTCCTACGAGCAGTACTTC.

This sequence joins TRBV6-2 or TRBV6-3 and TRBJ1-5; 9 nucleotides line up with TRBD1. CDR1 MNHEY and CDR2 SVGEGT come from the germline V gene. The CDR3 spans 17 residues. The trim removed 6 bases at V and 2 bases at J, leaving 11 bases unmatched. CDR3 loop: CASRPQTDRGGNQPQHF. CDR3 DNA sequence: TGTGCCAGCAGGCCGCAAACGGACAGGGGAGGCAATCAGCCCCAGCATTTT.

This clonotype turned up a few times. The V call is TRBV7-2, the J call TRBJ2-1, with no clear D. The CDR3 spans 14 residues. CDR1 and CDR2 (germline): SGHTA, FQGNSA. V was cut by 2 bases and J by 1 base, with 6 bases left in between. CDR3 in DNA: TGTGCCAGCAGCTTACCTGGGTCCTACAATGAGCAGTTCTTC. Translating gives CASSLPGSYNEQFF.